This T cell receptor beta chain is from a study of OX40 agonist ivuxolimab in advanced cancers. About the study: Patients were treated with ivuxolimab, an agonistic anti-OX40 (CD134) antibody.

Measured with immunoSEQ multiplex PCR; TCRdb has only the in-frame clones, and not every one. The table has some 87,000 clones, about 90% seen once. The germline V gene has CDR1 SNHLY and CDR2 FYNNEI. The CDR3 sequence is 11 residues long. V was shortened by 2 bases and J by 5 bases, with 3 bases between the two germline ends. Sequenced material: CD4+ or CD8+ T cells sorted from blood, taken in a trial of the OX40 agonist ivuxolimab. The V and J genes are TRBV2 and TRBJ2-5; D unclear. This sequence was found in an adult with an advanced solid tumor such as melanoma, head and neck, liver or kidney cancer. The DNA of the CDR3 is TGTGCCAGCAGTGAAAGGGAGACCCAGTACTTC. The encoded protein is CASSERETQYF.